This entry lists 13 T cell receptor beta chains sequenced from one sample in a study of memory CD4+ T cells and cytomegalovirus serostatus. The protocol was immunoSEQ multiplex PCR, while the TCRdb copy is restricted to in-frame clones and leaves out a portion. This repertoire shows 58,000 or so clones, about 70% found once; its top ten account for 2% to 3%. Single viable CD3+CD4+CD8-CD45RO+ cells were sorted as the memory CD4+ T cells. Source material: memory CD4+ T cells from blood. The receptors come from an adult in good health and CMV-seropositive.

This clone has only a few counts. V gene TRBV28 combines with J gene TRBJ1-5; 7 bases agree with TRBD1. The CDR3 has 15 residues. Germline loops: CDR1 MDHEN, CDR2 SYDVKM. Losses at the gene ends were 5 bases for V and 2 bases for J; bases not matched to a gene: 6. The CDR3 coding sequence is TGTGCCAGCAGTGTACGACAGGGTGGCAATCAGCCCCAGCATTTT. Its protein is CASSVRQGGNQPQHF.

The gene calls are TRBV29-1 and TRBJ2-1; no firm D call. Trimming left V 3 bases short and J 6 bases short, with 15 bases between. Germline assignment: CDR1 SQVTM and CDR2 ANQGSEA. The CDR3 spans 14 residues. As DNA, the CDR3 is TGCAGCGTTGAGTTCTTGGGCGGATTCAATGAGCAGTTCTTC. This sequence encodes CSVEFLGGFNEQFF.

The chain links TRBV28 to TRBJ1-1; D possibly corresponds to TRBD1 (6 bases). The germline V gene has CDR1 MDHEN and CDR2 SYDVKM. The CDR3 runs to 15 residues. The V and J ends lost 1 base and 1 base respectively, with 10 bases between them. The CDR3: CASSLSGAGNTEAFF. CDR3 DNA sequence: TGTGCCAGCAGTTTATCGGGGGCGGGGAACACTGAAGCTTTCTTT. Using reference TRBV28 and TRBJ1-1 for the parts outside the CDR3, the full variable domain is DVKVTQSSRYLVKRTGEKVFLECVQDMDHENMFWYRQDPGLGLRLIYFSYDVKMKEKGDIPEGYSVSREKKERFSLILESASTNQTSMYLCASSLSGAGNTEAFFGQGTRLTVV.

The sample holds one count of this clone. V gene TRBV7-9 combines with J gene TRBJ1-2, with 7 nucleotides matching TRBD1. The CDR3 has 13 amino acids. V lost 4 bases, J lost 4 bases, and 3 bases stayed unmatched. The V gene's germline CDR1 is SEHNR and CDR2 FQNEAQ (reference sequence). The DNA for the CDR3 is TGTGCCAGCAGCTACGGACAGGCCTATGGCTACACCTTC. Amino acid sequence: CASSYGQAYGYTF.

This clone is classed as medium-sized (0.01 to 0.1%). V usage is TRBV7-6 and J usage is TRBJ2-5; no clear D. Germline V CDR1 and CDR2: SGHVS, FNYEAQ. This CDR3 region has 12 residues. V dropped 0 bases and J dropped 6 bases, with 5 bases sitting between them. DNA of the CDR3: TGTGCCAGCAGCTTAGCCCTCAAGACCCAGTACTTC. Translating it yields CASSLALKTQYF.

This chain joins TRBV5-1 and TRBJ1-2; weak D call: TRBD1 (6 bases). CDR3 length: 14 residues. Trimming shortened V by 5 bases and J by 0 bases, and 11 bases separated the two germline ends. In germline, CDR1 is SGHRS, CDR2 YFSETQ. The CDR3 here is CASSGQLANYGYTF. For the CDR3, the DNA is TGCGCCAGCAGTGGACAGTTAGCTAACTATGGCTACACCTTC.

V gene TRBV15 combines with J gene TRBJ2-7, with 8 bases lining up with TRBD2. The CDR3 runs to 16 residues. CDR1 LNHNV and CDR2 YYDKDF come from the germline V gene (reference sequence). The junction had 18 bases not matched to a gene; V was cut back by 8 bases and J by 6 bases. This CDR3 is CATPSPGGPVGGEQYF. CDR3 DNA sequence: TGTGCCACCCCTTCCCCGGGAGGGCCGGTAGGAGGCGAGCAGTACTTC.

In this sample, this clone turned up once. The J gene is TRBJ2-1, the V gene TRBV11-3, with D perhaps being TRBD1 or TRBD2 (5 bases each). Trimming removed 5 bases from V and 9 bases from J, with 20 bases in between. The germline CDR1 and CDR2 sequences are SGHNT and YENEEA. The CDR3 totals 15 residues. The CDR3 loop reads CASSPPAVGAGEQFF. CDR3 sequence (DNA): TGTGCCAGCAGCCCCCCGGCTGTTGGGGCGGGTGAGCAGTTCTTC.

The rearrangement links TRBV10-3 to TRBJ2-3; 7 bases fit TRBD1. V lost 5 bases and J lost 4; bases outside the gene matches: 3. The CDR3 is 13 residues long. Germline CDR1 is ENHRY and CDR2 is SYGVKD. Written as DNA, the CDR3 is TGTGCCATCAGTCAACAGGGGTCAGATACGCAGTATTTT. Its protein product is CAISQQGSDTQYF.

This clone was counted many times. The rearrangement links TRBV28 to TRBJ1-2; D remains unclear. V dropped 5 bases and J dropped 7 bases, with 8 bases sitting between them. This CDR3 is 11 amino acids long. CDR1 is MDHEN and CDR2 is SYDVKM in the germline V gene. The CDR3 loop reads CASSQSSGYTF. The CDR3 DNA sequence: TGTGCCAGCAGTCAATCAAGTGGCTACACCTTC.

This clone was recorded a few times. This sequence joins TRBV12-1 and TRBJ2-4; the DNA was not used to check the table's D call, TRBD1. TRBV12-1 is tagged as a pseudogene. The CDR3 totals 14 residues. The CDR3 reads CATPGQGAKNIQYF. DNA of the CDR3: TGTGCCACCCCCGGACAGGGCGCCAAAAACATTCAGTACTTC.

This clone was picked up many times. This chain uses TRBV29-1 with TRBJ2-1, with TRBD1 matching 9 bases. Per germline, CDR1 SQVTM and CDR2 ANQGSEA. J lost 0 bases, V lost 0 bases, and 9 bases had no gene match. This CDR3 has 18 amino acids. In DNA, the CDR3 is TGCAGCGTTGAAGATAACCGGCCGGGACAGGGCTCCTACAATGAGCAGTTCTTC. Encoded protein: CSVEDNRPGQGSYNEQFF.

The chain couples TRBV7-7 to TRBJ2-2, with 9 nucleotides matching TRBD1. The CDR3 loop spans 14 amino acids. With 4 bases clipped from V and 6 bases from J, the junction kept 3 bases outside the gene matches. Germline values: CDR1 SSHAT, CDR2 FNYEAQ (reference sequence). CDR3 residues: CASSYDRGSGELFF. As DNA, the CDR3 is TGTGCCAGCAGCTATGACAGGGGGTCCGGGGAGCTGTTTTTT.